Presented here are 23 T cell receptor beta chains from one specimen sequenced in a study of technical replicates of blood from a few donors. Generated by immunoSEQ multiplex PCR, the TCRdb table keeps only in-frame clones and is missing some. The repertoire consists of 84,000 or so clones, with roughly 93% occurring once and the leading ten covering roughly 0.23%. Input material: T cells isolated from PBMCs. All receptors derive from a human donor in good health.

V usage is TRBV2 and J usage is TRBJ1-2; maybe TRBD1 (6 bases). Trimming pared 8 bases from V and 7 bases from J, leaving 17 bases between. Germline-derived CDR1 and CDR2 are SNHLY and FYNNEI. This CDR3 region has 13 residues. CDR3 in amino acids: CASGTGGGSGYTF. CDR3 coding DNA: TGTGCCAGCGGAACCGGGGGGGGCAGTGGCTACACCTTC.

This clone appeared a single time. V gene TRBV11-3 combines with J gene TRBJ1-1; 7 bases agree with TRBD1. The length of the CDR3 is 12 residues. CDR1 and CDR2 (germline): SGHNT, YENEEA. After removal of 6 bases from V and 7 bases from J, the junction contained 5 bases not matched to a gene. CDR3 bases: TGTGCCAGCAGGCGACAGGGCCTTGAAGCTTTCTTT. Its protein is CASRRQGLEAFF.

CDR3 in amino acids: CASSLAGNPYEQYF. CDR3 nucleotide sequence: TGTGCCAGCAGCCTGGCGGGGAACCCCTACGAGCAGTACTTC. The chain recombines TRBV7-2 with TRBJ2-7; TRBD2 is a possible D gene (6 bases). Germline V gene lookup returns CDR1 SGHTA and CDR2 FQGNSA. V was shortened by 5 bases and J by 2 bases, with 13 bases between the two germline ends. The CDR3 runs to 14 residues.

A note on this clone: At one end, the junction sequence differs from germline, possibly due to a read error. The chain joins TRBV2 to TRBJ2-1; 8 bases agree with TRBD2. Germline values: CDR1 SNHLY, CDR2 FYNNEI. This CDR3 spans 17 amino acids. The CDR3 here is CASTETRAASGYNEQFF. In nucleotides, the CDR3 is TGTGCCAGCACTGAAACAAGGGCGGCTAGCGGGTACAATGAGCAGTTCTTC.

The rearrangement links TRBV6-5 to TRBJ2-7; the D gene is possibly TRBD1 (6 bases). The CDR3 sequence is 13 residues long. The germline gives CDR1 MNHEY, CDR2 SVGAGI. V was trimmed by 6 bases and J by 6 bases, leaving 15 bases between them. DNA for the CDR3: TGTGCCAGCAGGCACCAGGGGTTAGGCGAGCAGTACTTC. Translating gives CASRHQGLGEQYF.

V gene TRBV7-6 combines with J gene TRBJ2-5; 8 bases map to TRBD1. V lost 4 bases to trimming and J lost 5 bases; unmatched junction nucleotides: 9. The CDR3 covers 15 residues. The germline gives CDR1 SGHVS, CDR2 FNYEAQ. The CDR3 is CASSSDDRGVETQYF. DNA of the CDR3: TGTGCCAGCAGCTCGGATGACAGGGGAGTTGAGACCCAGTACTTC.

J is TRBJ2-7 and V is TRBV19, with 7 bases aligning to TRBD1. Trimming removed 4 bases from V and 4 bases from J; junction bases left unmatched: 13. Per the germline V gene, CDR1 is LNHDA and CDR2 is SQIVND (reference sequence). CDR3 length: 16 residues. The CDR3, as DNA: TGTGCCAGTAGTACGACCCTGACAGGGCGACCATACGAGCAGTACTTC. It is translated as CASSTTLTGRPYEQYF.

V is TRBV10-3 and J is TRBJ2-5; D is possibly TRBD2 (7 bases). CDR3 size: 17 residues. In germline, CDR1 is ENHRY, CDR2 SYGVKD. V gave up 0 bases and J gave up 3 bases, with 17 bases separating them. Written as DNA, the CDR3 is TGTGCCATCAGTGAGTCTATCGGACTAGGGGGGGAAGAGACCCAGTACTTC. Translated: CAISESIGLGGEETQYF.

The V gene is TRBV5-6, the J gene TRBJ2-1, with a tentative D call TRBD2 (5 bases). The germline V gene encodes CDR1 SGHDT and CDR2 YYEEEE. The CDR3 is 13 amino acids. With 0 bases removed from V and 4 bases from J, the gap between germline ends came to 5 bases. The CDR3 region is CASSLGLYNEQFF. CDR3 bases: TGTGCCAGCAGCTTGGGACTATACAATGAGCAGTTCTTC.

This chain links TRBV2 with TRBJ2-7; D perhaps matches TRBD2 (6 bases). CDR3 size: 14 residues. Germline V gives CDR1 SNHLY, CDR2 FYNNEI. V gave up 5 bases and J gave up 3 bases, with 14 bases separating them. Here the CDR3 DNA reads TGTGCCAGCAGTATGGGAGGCAGTTACTACGAGCAGTACTTC. As protein: CASSMGGSYYEQYF. Filled out from reference TRBV2 and TRBJ2-7, the complete variable domain reads EPEVTQTPSHQVTQMGQEVILRCVPISNHLYFYWYRQILGQKVEFLVSFYNNEISEKSEIFDDQFSVERPDGSNFTLKIRSTKLEDSAMYFCASSMGGSYYEQYFGPGTRLTVT.

The chain couples TRBV28 to TRBJ2-1; D is possibly TRBD2 (5 bases). CDR1 is MDHEN and CDR2 is SYDVKM in the germline V gene. CDR3 length: 12 residues. The V gene lost 2 bases and the J gene lost 12 bases, with 11 bases spanning the gap. CDR3 sequence reads: CASSLGLHLQFF. The CDR3 DNA reads as TGTGCCAGCAGTTTAGGACTTCATCTGCAGTTCTTC.

The rearrangement joins TRBV5-4 to TRBJ1-2; D is perhaps TRBD1 (5 bases). Germline V gene sequence: CDR1 SGHNT, CDR2 YYREEE (reference sequence). There are 13 residues in the CDR3. Trimming stripped 2 bases from V and 5 bases from J, with 10 bases between. The CDR3 spells CASSLTDKYGYTF. In DNA form, the CDR3 reads TGTGCCAGCAGCTTAACGGACAAATATGGCTACACCTTC. Supplemented by reference TRBV5-4 and TRBJ1-2, the full variable domain reads ETGVTQSPTHLIKTRGQQVTLRCSSQSGHNTVSWYQQALGQGPQFIFQYYREEENGRGNFPPRFSGLQFPNYSSELNVNALELDDSALYLCASSLTDKYGYTFGSGTRLTVV.

This chain connects TRBV6-1 to TRBJ2-2, with D uncertain. The CDR3 runs to 15 residues. Germline V gene sequence: CDR1 MNHNS, CDR2 SASEGT. V was clipped by 4 bases and J by 1 base, with 10 bases between them. The DNA for the CDR3 is TGTGCCAGCAGTGTAATACAGAAGAACACCGGGGAGCTGTTTTTT. Encoded protein: CASSVIQKNTGELFF.

The chain is built from TRBV25-1 and TRBJ2-7; D might be TRBD2 (6 bases). Germline values: CDR1 MGHDK, CDR2 SYGVNS. This CDR3 spans 14 amino acids. Between the trimmed V and J ends, which lost 5 bases and 3 bases, there was a span of 14 bases. CDR3 sequence (DNA): TGTGCCAGCAGTAAAACTCCCGGGGGCTACGAGCAGTACTTC. Protein sequence: CASSKTPGGYEQYF.

The rearrangement uses TRBV30 and TRBJ1-2, with D perhaps TRBD1 (5 bases). Germline values: CDR1 GTSNPN, CDR2 SVGIG (reference sequence). This CDR3 region has 14 residues. The V gene lost 3 bases and the J gene lost 2 bases, with 13 bases spanning the gap. The CDR3 spells CAWRWAGGNYGYTF. The CDR3 nucleotides read TGTGCCTGGAGGTGGGCGGGGGGGAACTATGGCTACACCTTC.

The chain links TRBV7-9 to TRBJ2-7; 10 bases map to TRBD2. Germline V gene sequence: CDR1 SEHNR, CDR2 FQNEAQ (reference sequence). The CDR3 runs to 16 residues. J gave up 4 bases and V 5 bases, and 11 bases lay outside the gene matches. The CDR3 loop reads CASSQLTASGSYEQYF. In DNA form, the CDR3 reads TGTGCCAGCAGCCAACTAACGGCTAGCGGGAGTTACGAGCAGTACTTC. The whole variable domain, filled in from reference TRBV7-9 and TRBJ2-7, reads DTGVSQNPRHKITKRGQNVTFRCDPISEHNRLYWYRQTLGQGPEFLTYFQNEAQLEKSRLLSDRFSAERPKGSFSTLEIQRTEQGDSAMYLCASSQLTASGSYEQYFGPGTRLTVT.

The chain is built from TRBV27 and TRBJ2-1; 10 positions match TRBD2. The CDR3 has 13 residues. Per the germline V gene, CDR1 is MNHEY and CDR2 is SMNVEV (reference sequence). V lost 10 bases, J lost 5 bases, and 5 bases stayed unmatched. CDR3 residues: CATGLAVHNEQFF. The CDR3 nucleotides are TGTGCCACCGGACTAGCGGTCCACAATGAGCAGTTCTTC.

The gene calls are TRBV6-1 and TRBJ2-2, with 7 bases identical to TRBD2. V trimming: 8 bases; J trimming: 6 bases; junction bases outside the gene matches: 9. Germline V gives CDR1 MNHNS, CDR2 SASEGT. The length of the CDR3 is 14 residues. The CDR3 region is CASGREGVAGELFF. DNA of the CDR3: TGTGCCAGCGGCAGGGAGGGTGTCGCCGGGGAGCTGTTTTTT.

The CDR3 nucleotides read TGTGCCAGCAGCCTCCAGGAGGGAGGAGATGGCTACACCTTC. Its protein product is CASSLQEGGDGYTF. This chain connects TRBV7-9 to TRBJ1-2; D is ambiguous. V was shortened by 5 bases and J by 6 bases, with 16 bases between the two germline ends. The CDR3 consists of 14 residues. From germline, CDR1 is SEHNR and CDR2 FQNEAQ (reference sequence).

The chain recombines TRBV11-3 with TRBJ2-7; D gene unclear. This CDR3 comprises 11 residues. V was trimmed by 1 base and J by 5 bases, leaving 3 bases between them. CDR1 is SGHNT, CDR2 YENEEA, per germline. The CDR3 here is CASSLADEQYF. The CDR3 nucleotides read TGTGCCAGCAGCTTAGCGGACGAGCAGTACTTC.

The rearrangement uses TRBV7-9 and TRBJ2-5, with 9 bases fitting TRBD2. The trim removed 4 bases at V and 4 bases at J, leaving 10 bases unmatched. Germline CDR1 reads SEHNR; CDR2 reads FQNEAQ (reference sequence). The CDR3 consists of 16 residues. Written as DNA, the CDR3 is TGTGCCAGCAGCTATAACCCCTCACTAGCGGGAGAGACCCAGTACTTC. Amino acids: CASSYNPSLAGETQYF.

The chain uses TRBV4-2 and TRBJ2-7, with 9 bases aligning to TRBD1. The germline V gene encodes CDR1 LGHNA and CDR2 YNFKEQ. J was trimmed by 1 base and V by 1 base; bases with no gene match: 5. This CDR3 contains 16 residues. The CDR3 DNA follows: TGTGCCAGCAGCCAAGGGACCGGGACAGGGTCCTACGAGCAGTACTTC. Translating it yields CASSQGTGTGSYEQYF.

V gene TRBV28 combines with J gene TRBJ1-1; D is unresolved. The CDR3 length is 12 residues. Germline assignment: CDR1 MDHEN and CDR2 SYDVKM. V lost 3 bases to trimming and J lost 6 bases, with 8 bases between them. The CDR3 DNA follows: TGTGCCAGCAGTTTGAGCCGGGCTGAAGCTTTCTTT. Amino acids: CASSLSRAEAFF.